A selection of T cell receptor beta chains follows, all from one sample in a study of T cell changes during pregnancy in multiple sclerosis. TCRdb's table, derived via immunoSEQ multiplex PCR, lists solely in-frame clones and lacks some. The repertoire holds about 36,000 clones, with 85% to 95% as singletons. Sequencing was performed on PBMCs (not recorded whether the cells were cultured). These receptors all stem from a female donor with multiple sclerosis, enrolled in a pregnancy study. CDR3s include the opening cysteine and the closing phenylalanine or tryptophan. The D gene is left open where the match is weak. Clone size appears in some rows only: once, few, many, or a class for an expanded clone.

v_gene	abundance	j_gene	d_gene	CDR3nt	CDR3aa
TRBV28	-	TRBJ1-2	-	TGTGCCAGCAGTTTCGCGGCCGCCGGTGACTATGGCTACACCTTC	CASSFAAAGDYGYTF
TRBV5-1	once	TRBJ2-1	-	TGCGCCAGCAGCTTGTTCGGGAACAGGCTGAGCTCCTACAATGAGCAGTTCTTC	CASSLFGNRLSSYNEQFF
TRBV27	-	TRBJ1-1	-	TGTGCCAGCAGCCTAGGGGGGCACACTGAAGCTTTCTTT	CASSLGGHTEAFF
TRBV2	few	TRBJ1-2	TRBD1	TGTGCCAGCAGCCCGACAGGGGGCTACACCTTC	CASSPTGGYTF
TRBV30	-	TRBJ1-5	-	TGTGCCTGGAGTGCCCCGAGGGGACGGAATCAGCCCCAGCATTTT	CAWSAPRGRNQPQHF
TRBV19	-	TRBJ2-1	-	TGTGCCAGCGCTGCTTACAATGAGCAGTTCTTC	CASAAYNEQFF
TRBV5-1	-	TRBJ2-5	-	TGCGCCAGCTTTCGGACAGACCAAGAGACCCAGTACTTC	CASFRTDQETQYF
TRBV10-3	few	TRBJ2-7	-	TGTGCCACCCAACAGGTTTCGTGGAACTACGAGCAGTACTTC	CATQQVSWNYEQYF
TRBV2	-	TRBJ1-1	TRBD1	TGTGCCAGCAGGGGGCCAGGGGGCACTGAAGCTTTCTTT	CASRGPGGTEAFF
TRBV6-9	-	TRBJ1-4	-	TGTGCCAGCAGTTGGAGGACAACCGAAAAACTGTTTTTT	CASSWRTTEKLFF
TRBV7-2	-	TRBJ2-2	-	TGTGCCAGCAGCGTAGACGGCACCGGGGAGCTGTTTTTT	CASSVDGTGELFF
TRBV6-4	-	TRBJ2-1	TRBD2	TGTGCCAGCAGTGAACTAGCGGGAGGGCCCAATGAGCAGTTCTTC	CASSELAGGPNEQFF
TRBV5-1	-	TRBJ2-3	TRBD2	TGCGCCAGCAGCTTAGGCACTAGCGTCGGAGATACGCAGTATTTT	CASSLGTSVGDTQYF
TRBV2	-	TRBJ1-4	-	TGTGCCAGCAATGTCATGGGACCTAATGAAAAACTGTTTTTT	CASNVMGPNEKLFF
TRBV5-4	once	TRBJ1-2	-	TGTGCCAGCAGCTTCAAAGTCGGCAGAGCGTCTGAGGGCTACACCTTC	CASSFKVGRASEGYTF